This T cell receptor (beta chain) was recovered during a study of cytomegalovirus exposure and HLA in healthy donors. Study details: Ancestry clustering placed 70% to 90% of 350 to 500 genotyped donors in the Caucasian-associated cluster. General study points: Under in vitro conditions, a few CMV-associated chains were confirmed as specific for CMV antigens.

Primers for the PCR totalled 60 Vbeta and 13 Jbeta. Data came from immunoSEQ multiplex PCR; TCRdb stores just in-frame clones and leaves some out. The sample includes about 150,000 clones, 70% to 90% of them seen just once. The CDR3 consists of 15 residues. V lost 5 bases to trimming and J lost 3 bases; unmatched junction nucleotides: 7. Germline assignment: CDR1 LNHDA and CDR2 SQIVND (reference sequence). On this clone: The antigen is unknown.

The chain has TRBV19 and TRBJ1-2, with 9 bases aligning to TRBD1. Sequencing was done on a sample of PBMCs. This TCR was recovered from a man aged 25 to 40 in good health and CMV-seropositive. CDR3 coding DNA: TGTGCCAGTAGTCTTGGGACAGGGAGCCACTATGGCTACACCTTC. It is translated as CASSLGTGSHYGYTF.